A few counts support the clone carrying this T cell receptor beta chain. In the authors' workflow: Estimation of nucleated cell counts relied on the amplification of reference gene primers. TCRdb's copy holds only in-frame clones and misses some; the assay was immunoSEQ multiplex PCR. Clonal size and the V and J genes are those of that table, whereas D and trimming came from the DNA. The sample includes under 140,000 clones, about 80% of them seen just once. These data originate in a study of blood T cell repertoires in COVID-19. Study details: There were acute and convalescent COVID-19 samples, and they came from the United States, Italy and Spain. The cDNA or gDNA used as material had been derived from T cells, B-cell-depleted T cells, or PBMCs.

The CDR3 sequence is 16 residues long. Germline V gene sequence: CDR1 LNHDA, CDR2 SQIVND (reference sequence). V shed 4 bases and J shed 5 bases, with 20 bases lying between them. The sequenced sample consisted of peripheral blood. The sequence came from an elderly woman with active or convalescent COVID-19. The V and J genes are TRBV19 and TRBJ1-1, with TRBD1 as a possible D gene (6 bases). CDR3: CASSTRPMAGDTEAFF. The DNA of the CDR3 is TGTGCCAGTAGTACCCGACCCATGGCAGGGGATACTGAAGCTTTCTTT.